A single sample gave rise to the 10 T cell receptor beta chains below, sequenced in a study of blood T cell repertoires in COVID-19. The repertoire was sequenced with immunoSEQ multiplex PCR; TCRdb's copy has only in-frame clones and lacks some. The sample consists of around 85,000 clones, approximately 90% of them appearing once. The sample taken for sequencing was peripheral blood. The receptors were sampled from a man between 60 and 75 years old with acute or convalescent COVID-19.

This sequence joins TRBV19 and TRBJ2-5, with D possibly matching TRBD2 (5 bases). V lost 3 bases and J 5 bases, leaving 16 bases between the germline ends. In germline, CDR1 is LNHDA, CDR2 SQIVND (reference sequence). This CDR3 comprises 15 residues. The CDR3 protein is CASSIGFPRRETQYF. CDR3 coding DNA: TGTGCCAGTAGTATTGGGTTCCCCCGGAGGGAGACCCAGTACTTC.

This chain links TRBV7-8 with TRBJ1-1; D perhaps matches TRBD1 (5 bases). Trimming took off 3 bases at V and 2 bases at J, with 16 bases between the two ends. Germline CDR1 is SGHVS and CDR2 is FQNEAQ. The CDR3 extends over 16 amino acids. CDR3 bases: TGTGCCAGCAGCTTTCTTCGACAGAAGGTTAACACTGAAGCTTTCTTT. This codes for CASSFLRQKVNTEAFF.

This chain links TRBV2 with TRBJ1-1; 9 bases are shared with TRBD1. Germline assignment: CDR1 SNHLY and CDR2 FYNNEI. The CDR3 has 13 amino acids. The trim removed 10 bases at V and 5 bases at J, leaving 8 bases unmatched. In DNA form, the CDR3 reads TGTGCCATCCTCCGGGACAGGGTTACTGAAGCTTTCTTT. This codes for CAILRDRVTEAFF.

CDR3 DNA: TGTGCCAGCAGCCTGTGGCTAGCGGGCAATGAGCAGTTCTTC. It is translated as CASSLWLAGNEQFF. The chain joins TRBV3-1 (or the pseudogene TRBV3-2) to TRBJ2-1; TRBD2 matches 8 bases. The germline V gene encodes CDR1 LGHDT and CDR2 YNNKEL (reference sequence). CDR3 size: 14 residues. V lost 4 bases, J lost 6 bases, and 5 bases stayed unmatched.

CDR3 residues: CASSPDRGAEKLFF. CDR3 nucleotides: TGTGCCAGCAGCCCGGACAGGGGGGCGGAAAAACTGTTTTTT. The V gene is TRBV21-1, the J gene TRBJ1-4; the table names TRBD1, a call not compared with the DNA. TRBV21-1 is given as a pseudogene. This CDR3 is 14 amino acids long.

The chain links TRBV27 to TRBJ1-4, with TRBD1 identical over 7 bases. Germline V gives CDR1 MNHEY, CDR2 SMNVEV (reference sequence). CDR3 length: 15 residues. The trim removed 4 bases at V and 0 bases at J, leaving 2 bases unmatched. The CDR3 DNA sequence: TGTGCCAGCAGTTCGGGGACAGCAACTAATGAAAAACTGTTTTTT. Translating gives CASSSGTATNEKLFF.

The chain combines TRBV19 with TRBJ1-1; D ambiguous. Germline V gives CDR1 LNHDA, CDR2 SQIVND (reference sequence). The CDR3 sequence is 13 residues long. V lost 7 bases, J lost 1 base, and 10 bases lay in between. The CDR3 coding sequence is TGTGCCAGTACCTCGGGTTGGAACACTGAAGCTTTCTTT. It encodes CASTSGWNTEAFF.

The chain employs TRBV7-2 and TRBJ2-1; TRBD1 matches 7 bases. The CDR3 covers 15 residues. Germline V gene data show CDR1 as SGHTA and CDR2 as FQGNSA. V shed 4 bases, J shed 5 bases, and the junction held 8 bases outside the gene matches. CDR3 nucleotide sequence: TGTGCCAGCAGCTCGCCGACAGGGTGGGACAATGAGCAGTTCTTC. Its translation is CASSSPTGWDNEQFF.

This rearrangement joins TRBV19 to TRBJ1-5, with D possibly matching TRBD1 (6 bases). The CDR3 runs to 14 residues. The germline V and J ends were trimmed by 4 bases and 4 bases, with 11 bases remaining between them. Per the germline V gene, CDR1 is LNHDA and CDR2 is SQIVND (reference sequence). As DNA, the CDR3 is TGTGCCAGTAGTACTGACAGGTTTAATCAGCCCCAGCATTTT. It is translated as CASSTDRFNQPQHF.

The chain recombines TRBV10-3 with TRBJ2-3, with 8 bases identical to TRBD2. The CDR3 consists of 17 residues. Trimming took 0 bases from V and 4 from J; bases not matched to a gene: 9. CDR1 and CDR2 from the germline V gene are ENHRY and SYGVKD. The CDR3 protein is CAISESSSGVKADTQYF. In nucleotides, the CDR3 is TGTGCCATCAGTGAGTCGAGTAGCGGGGTAAAAGCAGATACGCAGTATTTT.